These 20 T cell receptor beta chains originate from one sample sequenced in a study of cytomegalovirus exposure and HLA in healthy donors. Vbeta (60) and Jbeta (13) primers were used in the PCR. Data came from immunoSEQ multiplex PCR; TCRdb stores just in-frame clones and leaves some out. Of 150,000 to 250,000 clones listed, around 79% are singletons. The specimen sequenced was PBMCs. Receptors originate from a girl between 5 and 17 years old in good health and CMV-seropositive.

The chain combines TRBV25-1 with TRBJ2-5; D is uncertain. The CDR3 consists of 11 residues. CDR1 MGHDK and CDR2 SYGVNS come from the germline V gene. Deletions cut 5 bases from V and 2 bases from J, with 3 bases between. The CDR3 nucleotides are TGTGCCAGCAGTCCACAAGAGACCCAGTACTTC. This sequence encodes CASSPQETQYF.

V gene TRBV7-6 combines with J gene TRBJ2-7, with TRBD1 as a possible D gene (6 bases). Trimming cost V 1 base and J 3 bases, with 13 bases left between them. CDR1 is SGHVS and CDR2 is FNYEAQ in the germline V gene. This CDR3 is built from 15 residues. The CDR3 DNA is TGTGCCAGCAGCTTAGGAGGACAGAACAACTACGAGCAGTACTTC. Translated: CASSLGGQNNYEQYF.

The rearrangement links TRBV2 to TRBJ2-1; 12 bases line up with TRBD2. CDR3 length equals 17 residues. Germline trimming cut 5 bases from V and 4 bases from J; bases unmatched to any gene: 9. Per the germline V gene, CDR1 is SNHLY and CDR2 is FYNNEI. CDR3 sequence (DNA): TGTGCCAGCAGTATACTAGCGGGGGGCCTCCAATACAATGAGCAGTTCTTC. As protein: CASSILAGGLQYNEQFF.

The chain couples TRBV7-6 to TRBJ2-2, with a possible D match to TRBD1 (6 bases). Germline-derived CDR1 and CDR2 are SGHVS and FNYEAQ. The ends were cut back, 5 bases at V and 3 bases at J, with 22 bases in the middle. This CDR3 spans 18 amino acids. CDR3 bases: TGTGCCAGCAGCCATACAGGGAAGGGGGACGATGACACCGGGGAGCTGTTTTTT. This gives the protein CASSHTGKGDDDTGELFF.

This clone was counted only a few times. This CDR3 is CASSFDRGRIDTQYF. CDR3 sequence (DNA): TGTGCCAGCAGCTTCGACAGGGGGCGCATAGATACGCAGTATTTT. This chain connects TRBV25-1 to TRBJ2-3; 10 bases fit TRBD1. Trimming removed 6 bases from V and 5 bases from J; junction bases left unmatched: 8. Germline CDR1 is MGHDK and CDR2 is SYGVNS. This CDR3 is built from 15 residues.

This clone turned up a few times. The J gene is TRBJ2-5, the V gene TRBV5-1; D call uncertain. V lost 0 bases to trimming and J lost 5 bases, with 8 bases between them. Germline CDR1 and CDR2: SGHRS and YFSETQ. The CDR3 spans 13 residues. CDR3 amino acids: CASSLGASETQYF. CDR3 nucleotides: TGCGCCAGCAGCTTGGGCGCTTCGGAGACCCAGTACTTC.

The J gene is TRBJ1-2, the V gene TRBV11-2, with 10 bases matching TRBD1. The CDR3 covers 15 residues. Germline V CDR1 and CDR2: SGHAT, FQNNGV. The trim removed 1 base at V and 8 bases at J, leaving 7 bases unmatched. The CDR3 bases are TGTGCCAGCAGCTTAGGTCCCGGGACAGGGGCGGGCTACACCTTC. It yields the protein CASSLGPGTGAGYTF.

The chain employs TRBV29-1 and TRBJ2-7, with TRBD1 matching over 10 bases. V lost 2 bases to trimming and J lost 5 bases; unmatched junction nucleotides: 9. In germline, CDR1 is SQVTM, CDR2 ANQGSEA. The CDR3 consists of 15 residues. CDR3 protein: CSVERPGTGANEQYF. In nucleotides, the CDR3 is TGCAGCGTTGAACGTCCCGGGACAGGGGCGAACGAGCAGTACTTC.

The V and J genes are TRBV5-6 and TRBJ2-5; the match to TRBD2 covers 10 bases. The J call may be mistaken, given a closer DNA end match to TRBJ2-7. The CDR3 has 16 residues. CDR1 and CDR2 (germline): SGHDT, YYEEEE. CDR3 DNA: TGTGCCAGCAGACCCACCGGGACTAGCGATTCCTACGAGCAGTACTTC. It specifies CASRPTGTSDSYEQYF.

CDR3 DNA: TGTGCCAGCAGCCCACGGACAGCTTATTCTTACGAGCAGTACTTC. This translates into CASSPRTAYSYEQYF. This sequence joins TRBV11-3 and TRBJ2-7; D possibly corresponds to TRBD1 (6 bases). The CDR3 covers 15 residues. Germline values: CDR1 SGHNT, CDR2 YENEEA. V gave up 5 bases and J gave up 4 bases, with 18 bases separating them.

This clone has only a few counts. As DNA, the CDR3 is TGTGCCAGCAGTTACTCGACAGCAGATACGCAGTATTTT. It encodes CASSYSTADTQYF. V is TRBV6-6 and J is TRBJ2-3; D is possibly TRBD1 (5 bases). V lost 0 bases, J lost 4 bases, and 5 bases lay in between. The CDR3 has 13 residues. Germline V gives CDR1 MNHNY, CDR2 SVGAGI (reference sequence).

The chain carries TRBV18 and TRBJ2-7; 7 nucleotides match TRBD2. This CDR3 has 14 amino acids. The germline V gene encodes CDR1 KGHSH and CDR2 LQKENI. With 0 bases clipped from V and 3 bases from J, the junction kept 2 bases outside the gene matches. This CDR3 is CASSPPGEGYEQYF. CDR3 nucleotide sequence: TGTGCCAGCTCACCACCAGGGGAGGGCTACGAGCAGTACTTC.

This clone showed up just a few times. The identical CDR3 is also encoded by other nucleotide sequences in the sample. This chain connects TRBV4-3 to TRBJ1-2; 9 bases are a match to TRBD1. Germline-derived CDR1 and CDR2 are LGHNA and YSLEER. Trimming at V came to 0 bases and at J to 4 bases, leaving 3 bases not matched to a gene. The CDR3 sequence is 15 residues long. The CDR3 bases are TGCGCCAGCAGCCAAGATTACAGGGGGCTCTATGGCTACACCTTC. Encoded protein: CASSQDYRGLYGYTF.

The rearrangement links TRBV5-4 to TRBJ2-3, with 11 bases lining up with TRBD2. Germline CDR1 and CDR2: SGHNT and YYREEE (reference sequence). This CDR3 contains 16 residues. The V gene end was trimmed by 4 bases and the J gene end by 6 bases; junction bases not matched to a gene: 10. CDR3 DNA: TGTGCCAGCAGCGACTTAGCGGGGGGGCTGTTTGATACGCAGTATTTT. It yields the protein CASSDLAGGLFDTQYF.

The chain employs TRBV21-1 and TRBJ1-5; no check of the table's D call, TRBD1, against the DNA was made. TRBV21-1 is shown as a pseudogene. This CDR3 has 15 amino acids. CDR3 nucleotides: TGTGCCAGCAGCCCGGACAGATATAGCAATCAGCCCCAGCATTTT. This translates into CASSPDRYSNQPQHF.

This chain uses TRBV9 with TRBJ1-1; tentatively, D is TRBD1 (5 bases). Trimming cost V 4 bases and J 5 bases, with 18 bases left between them. Germline V gene sequence: CDR1 SGDLS, CDR2 YYNGEE. The CDR3 contains 15 residues. CDR3 coding DNA: TGTGCCAGCAGCCCCGACAGTCGGTTGGGGACTGAAGCTTTCTTT. Encoded protein: CASSPDSRLGTEAFF. Full variable domain (missing parts from reference TRBV9 and TRBJ1-1): DSGVTQTPKHLITATGQRVTLRCSPRSGDLSVYWYQQSLDQGLQFLIQYYNGEERAKGNILERFSAQQFPDLHSELNLSSLELGDSALYFCASSPDSRLGTEAFFGQGTRLTVV.

The genes are TRBV4-1 and TRBJ2-3; TRBD2 might be the D (6 bases). Trimming left V 4 bases short and J 2 bases short, with 10 bases between. The CDR3 length is 14 residues. The germline V gene encodes CDR1 MGHRA and CDR2 YSYEKL. For the CDR3, the DNA is TGCGCCAGCAGCCCGCTAGCGCTCACAGATACGCAGTATTTT. It is translated as CASSPLALTDTQYF.

The genes are TRBV11-3 and TRBJ1-4, with 8 bases fitting TRBD1. This CDR3 is built from 14 residues. V shed 1 base, J shed 8 bases, and the junction held 3 bases outside the gene matches. Per germline, CDR1 SGHNT and CDR2 YENEEA. CDR3 nucleotides: TGTGCCAGCAGCTTAGGGGACAGGAACGAAAAACTGTTTTTT. The encoded protein is CASSLGDRNEKLFF.

J is TRBJ2-3 and V is TRBV19; TRBD2 aligns across 10 bases. The CDR3 spans 15 residues. The germline gives CDR1 LNHDA, CDR2 SQIVND (reference sequence). J gave up 2 bases and V 5 bases, and 4 bases lay outside the gene matches. The CDR3 DNA sequence: TGTGCCAGTAGTGTAGGACTAGCGGACACAGATACGCAGTATTTT. It translates to CASSVGLADTDTQYF. The full variable domain, rest sourced from reference TRBV19 and TRBJ2-3, is DGGITQSPKYLFRKEGQNVTLSCEQNLNHDAMYWYRQDPGQGLRLIYYSQIVNDFQKGDIAEGYSVSREKKESFPLTVTSAQKNPTAFYLCASSVGLADTDTQYFGPGTRLTVL.

The chain couples TRBV5-1 to TRBJ1-1; possible D gene TRBD1, 6 bases. The germline CDR1 and CDR2 sequences are SGHRS and YFSETQ. V was shortened by 9 bases and J by 1 base, with 13 bases between the two germline ends. This CDR3 has 13 residues. In DNA form, the CDR3 reads TGCGCCACCGCCAGACAGGAGAACACTGAAGCTTTCTTT. Translating it yields CATARQENTEAFF.